The clone carrying this TCR beta chain was counted ten times or more. TCRdb re-called the multiplex PCR reads with MiXCR, one entry per CDR3 protein. In the table there are fewer than 85,000 distinct CDR3 sequences, approximately 20% of which are singletons. The sample belongs to a study of breast tumors, draining lymph nodes, adjacent tissues. Axillary draining lymph nodes of breast cancer patients supplied the node samples. The clonotype was recovered from a female donor with breast cancer. Some clones in this sample may be carry-over from other donors' samples. The sequenced sample was axillary lymph node tissue.

The CDR3 protein is CASTWYTGELFF. CDR3 DNA: TGTGCCAGCACATGGTACACCGGGGAGCTGTTTTTT. This rearrangement joins TRBV2 to TRBJ2-2; D is unclear. Germline assignment: CDR1 SNHLY and CDR2 FYNNEI. Trimming took 7 bases from V and 3 from J, leaving 6 bases between them. The CDR3 totals 12 residues.